Included here is one T cell receptor beta chain sequence, with context. Clones were read by immunoSEQ multiplex PCR, and TCRdb kept only the in-frame ones, dropping some. Here the sample spans roughly 300,000 clones, about nine tenths being singletons. The source of the sample is a study of blood T cell repertoires in COVID-19. Germline V CDR1 and CDR2: LNHDA, SQIVND (reference sequence). CDR3 length equals 13 residues. V dropped 3 bases and J dropped 5 bases, with 7 bases sitting between them. The origin of this receptor is a man aged 30 to 39 who had recovered from COVID-19. Material for sequencing was PBMCs or T cells enriched from blood (not recorded which). This chain links TRBV19 with TRBJ2-2; no firm D call. The CDR3 loop is CASSIVRTGELFF. As DNA, the CDR3 is TGTGCCAGTAGTATCGTCAGGACCGGGGAGCTGTTTTTT.